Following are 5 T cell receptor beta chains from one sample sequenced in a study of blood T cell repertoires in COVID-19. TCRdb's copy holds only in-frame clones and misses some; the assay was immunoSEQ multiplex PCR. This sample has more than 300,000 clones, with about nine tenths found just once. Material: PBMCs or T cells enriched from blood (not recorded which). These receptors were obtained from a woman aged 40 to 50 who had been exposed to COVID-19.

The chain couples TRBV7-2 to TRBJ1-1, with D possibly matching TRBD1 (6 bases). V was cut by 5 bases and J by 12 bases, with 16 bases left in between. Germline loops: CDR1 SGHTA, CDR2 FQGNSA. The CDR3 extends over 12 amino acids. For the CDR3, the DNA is TGTGCCAGCAGCCCAGCTACAGGGAAATCTTTCTTT. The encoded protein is CASSPATGKSFF.

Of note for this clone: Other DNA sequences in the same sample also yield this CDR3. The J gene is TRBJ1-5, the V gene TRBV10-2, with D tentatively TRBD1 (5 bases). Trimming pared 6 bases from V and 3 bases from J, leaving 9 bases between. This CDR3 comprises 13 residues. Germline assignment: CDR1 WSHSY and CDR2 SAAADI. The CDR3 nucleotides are TGCGCCAGCAGGGGGGGTTCCAATCAGCCCCAGCATTTT. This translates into CASRGGSNQPQHF.

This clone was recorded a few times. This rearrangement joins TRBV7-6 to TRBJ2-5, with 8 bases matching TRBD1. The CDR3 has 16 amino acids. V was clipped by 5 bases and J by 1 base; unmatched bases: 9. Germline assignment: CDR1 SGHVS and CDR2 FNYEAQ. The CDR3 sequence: CASSPLGGQAQETQYF. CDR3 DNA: TGTGCCAGCAGCCCTTTAGGGGGACAGGCCCAAGAGACCCAGTACTTC.

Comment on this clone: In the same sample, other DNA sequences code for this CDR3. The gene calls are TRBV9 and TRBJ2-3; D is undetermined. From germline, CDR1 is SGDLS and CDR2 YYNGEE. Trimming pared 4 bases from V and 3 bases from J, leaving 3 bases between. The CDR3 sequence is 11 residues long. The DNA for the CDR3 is TGTGCCAGCAGCCTGACAGATACGCAGTATTTT. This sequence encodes CASSLTDTQYF.

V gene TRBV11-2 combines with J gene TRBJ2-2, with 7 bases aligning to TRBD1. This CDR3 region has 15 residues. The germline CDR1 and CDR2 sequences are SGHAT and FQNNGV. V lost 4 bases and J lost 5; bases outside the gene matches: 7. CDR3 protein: CASSSATGSTGELFF. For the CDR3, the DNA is TGTGCCAGCAGCTCTGCGACAGGGAGTACCGGGGAGCTGTTTTTT.